This T cell receptor (beta chain) derives from a study of molecular identifiers for immune sequencing clone quantification. Study details: In replicates, RNA from roughly 20,000 or 100,000 naive CD8 cells was divided five ways and four parts were sequenced.

Study-level points and caveats: Clonotypes surpassing 20 RNA copies contained over 97% of effector molecules, versus under 1% in naive cells.

The CDR3 contains 12 residues. Between the trimmed V and J ends, which lost 6 bases and 1 base, there was a span of 7 bases. TCRdb fed the PCR reads into MiXCR, producing one record per CDR3 protein. In the table there are about 65,000 distinct CDR3 sequences, roughly 18% of which are singletons. This clonotype has ten or more counts. Its antigen is not known. The clonotype was recovered from a human donor in good health. Some libraries in this study had Jurkat cell RNA spiked in. The specimen sequenced was naive CD8+ T cells from blood, with Jurkat cell RNA spiked in. Subset given: FACS-sorted CD8+CD4-CCR7+CD45RA+ naive T cells. The chain employs TRBV12-3 or TRBV12-4 and TRBJ2-7; D not certain. CDR3 amino acids: CASSPGSYEQYF. CDR3 DNA: TGTGCCAGCAGCCCCGGGTCCTACGAGCAGTACTTC.